The 4 T cell receptor beta chains reported below all come from one sample, sequenced in a study of blood T cell repertoires in COVID-19. The repertoire was sequenced with immunoSEQ multiplex PCR; TCRdb's copy has only in-frame clones and lacks some. The table lists about 230,000 clones, 88% of them singletons. Sequenced input: PBMCs or T cells enriched from blood (not recorded which). The source is a woman between 40 and 50 years old with acute COVID-19.

The chain employs TRBV6-5 and TRBJ2-2; D may be TRBD2 (6 bases). The V and J ends lost 3 bases and 2 bases respectively, with 10 bases between them. CDR3 length: 15 amino acids. Looked up from germline, CDR1 is MNHEY and CDR2 is SVGAGI. The CDR3 sequence: CASSYGGINTGELFF. The CDR3 region has the DNA TGTGCCAGCAGTTATGGAGGGATTAACACCGGGGAGCTGTTTTTT.

With regard to this clone: The sample holds other DNA sequences that translate to the same CDR3. The chain joins TRBV5-4 to TRBJ2-5; TRBD2 matches at 12 bases. Germline loops: CDR1 SGHNT, CDR2 YYREEE (reference sequence). The length of the CDR3 is 16 residues. Trimming at V came to 0 bases and at J to 2 bases, leaving 2 bases not matched to a gene. CDR3 loop: CASSLALAGGQETQYF. CDR3 nucleotide sequence: TGTGCCAGCAGCTTGGCCCTAGCGGGGGGGCAAGAGACCCAGTACTTC.

The chain has TRBV2 and TRBJ1-4; unclear D gene. Deletions cut 3 bases from V and 8 bases from J, with 16 bases between. The CDR3 covers 15 residues. CDR1 is SNHLY and CDR2 is FYNNEI in the germline V gene. The CDR3 here is CASSDVSEVGEKLFF. The CDR3 bases are TGTGCCAGCAGTGATGTGTCAGAGGTCGGGGAAAAACTGTTTTTT.

This clone was picked up one time. One end of the junction is discordant with germline, which a read error may explain. The rearrangement joins TRBV9 to TRBJ1-2; no definite D call. CDR1 and CDR2 (germline): SGDLS, YYNGEE. CDR3 size: 12 residues. The CDR3: CASSVLAGLPAF. The CDR3 coding sequence is TGTGCCAGCAGCGTTCTAGCGGGCCTCCCTGCCTTC.